Each of the 20 T cell receptor beta chains below was sequenced from the same sample in a study of CD8+CD57+ T cells in acquired aplastic anemia. Patients included in sequencing had previously demonstrated CD8+CD57+ cell expansion by flow cytometry. Profiling of TCR beta VDJ combinations and CDR3 sequences used genomic DNA as template. TCRdb re-derived calls from the reads in MiXCR, one entry per CDR3 protein. Counted here are 200,000 to 250,000 distinct CDR3 sequences, 65% occurring once; the ten biggest clones make up roughly three fifths. Sequenced: sorted CD4+, CD8+, or CD8+CD57+ T cells (not recorded which) from PBMCs. The receptor source for this set is a human donor with aplastic anemia.

The chain couples TRBV19 to TRBJ2-1; 12 nucleotides align to TRBD2. Germline CDR1 LNHDA, CDR2 SQIVND (reference sequence). The CDR3 spans 16 residues. V was clipped by 6 bases and J by 4 bases; unmatched bases: 7. CDR3 nucleotide sequence: TGTGCCAGTAGGAATCTAGCGGGGGGGCAATACAATGAGCAGTTCTTC. Amino acid sequence: CASRNLAGGQYNEQFF.

The CDR3 DNA follows: TGTGCCAGCAGTTTATCGTTTCAATACGGAGGACAGCACCAAAACGAGCAGTACTTC. This codes for CASSLSFQYGGQHQNEQYF. The chain uses TRBV12-3 or TRBV12-4 and TRBJ2-7; D is perhaps TRBD1 (6 bases). Trimming took off 2 bases at V and 5 bases at J, with 28 bases between the two ends. The CDR3 runs 19 residues.

In its sample, this clonotype was seen many times. The gene calls are TRBV6-2 or TRBV6-3 and TRBJ1-6; D not certain. The CDR3 has 14 residues. The germline V gene encodes CDR1 MNHEY and CDR2 SVGEGT. Trimming took 4 bases from V and 13 from J, leaving 17 bases between them. The CDR3, as DNA: TGTGCCAGCAGTTCCCCAGCCCCGGTGGGGCCCCTCCACTTT. Protein product: CASSSPAPVGPLHF.

This clonotype came up a few times. J is TRBJ2-7 and V is TRBV7-9; the D gene is possibly TRBD2 (7 bases). The V gene lost 5 bases and the J gene lost 0 bases, with 17 bases spanning the gap. There are 16 residues in the CDR3. Germline V gene data show CDR1 as SEHNR and CDR2 as FQNEAQ (reference sequence). DNA of the CDR3: TGTGCCAGCAGCACAATGACAGGCGGGGGCTCCTACGAGCAGTACTTC. Its protein product is CASSTMTGGGSYEQYF.

V usage is TRBV7-2 and J usage is TRBJ2-7, with a tentative D call TRBD1 (6 bases). The germline V gene encodes CDR1 SGHTA and CDR2 FQGNSA. The CDR3 is 14 residues long. V was pared by 4 bases and J by 4 bases, with 14 bases between. Here the CDR3 DNA reads TGTGCCAGCAGCTCCCAGGCAGGACAGTACGAGCAGTACTTC. This sequence encodes CASSSQAGQYEQYF. Drawing the rest from reference TRBV7-2 and TRBJ2-7, the complete variable domain is GAGVSQSPSNKVTEKGKDVELRCDPISGHTALYWYRQSLGQGLEFLIYFQGNSAPDKSGLPSDRFSAERTGGSVSTLTIQRTQQEDSAVYLCASSSQAGQYEQYFGPGTRLTVT.

Comment on this clonotype: A junction boundary mismatches the germline segment, possibly from a read error. CDR3 loop: CATSREVSSTNEKLLF. CDR3 in DNA: TGTGCCACCAGCAGAGAAGTCAGCTCAACTAATGAAAAACTGCTTTTT. The gene calls are TRBV15 and TRBJ1-4; D gene uncertain. Per germline, CDR1 LNHNV and CDR2 YYDKDF (reference sequence). CDR3 size: 16 residues.

This clonotype was seen more than once but under ten times. This sequence joins TRBV19 and TRBJ2-3; no clear D gene. Germline values: CDR1 LNHDA, CDR2 SQIVND (reference sequence). The CDR3 covers 12 residues. Trimming left V 5 bases short and J 1 base short, with 4 bases between. The CDR3 reads CASSEGTDTQYF. Written as DNA, the CDR3 is TGTGCCAGTAGTGAAGGCACAGATACGCAGTATTTT.

This chain joins TRBV28 and TRBJ2-1, with 14 bases matching TRBD2. The germline V gene has CDR1 MDHEN and CDR2 SYDVKM. The CDR3 contains 15 residues. The ends lost 4 bases at V and 7 bases at J; junction bases unmatched: 3. The CDR3 region is CASSSTSGGANEQFF. CDR3 bases: TGTGCCAGCAGTTCGACTAGCGGGGGGGCAAATGAGCAGTTCTTC.

This clonotype was seen only a few times. The chain is built from TRBV6-1 and TRBJ2-7, with no clear D. The V and J ends lost 2 bases and 6 bases respectively, with 14 bases between them. CDR1 is MNHNS and CDR2 is SASEGT in the germline V gene. The CDR3 runs 14 residues. The DNA for the CDR3 is TGTGCCAGCAGTGAAAGCTTGGAGAGGAGCGAGCAGTACTTC. Translating it yields CASSESLERSEQYF.

The chain recombines TRBV29-1 with TRBJ2-5, with TRBD2 matching over 7 bases. CDR1 SQVTM and CDR2 ANQGSEA come from the germline V gene. V was clipped by 2 bases and J by 5 bases; unmatched bases: 17. The CDR3 is made up of 17 amino acids. CDR3 bases: TGCAGCGTTGAAAGGCTCCCCTCTGGCGGGGGTCGGGAGACCCAGTACTTC. The encoded protein is CSVERLPSGGGRETQYF.

The rearrangement joins TRBV12-5 to TRBJ1-1; D is unclear. This CDR3 has 15 residues. Trimming stripped 0 bases from V and 1 base from J, with 9 bases between. Germline assignment: CDR1 LGHNT and CDR2 FRNRAP. The CDR3 reads CASGLVLGRNTEAFF. CDR3 sequence (DNA): TGTGCTAGTGGTTTGGTACTGGGGAGGAACACTGAAGCTTTCTTT. The entire variable domain, with the rest obtained from reference TRBV12-5 and TRBJ1-1, is as follows: DARVTQTPRHKVTEMGQEVTMRCQPILGHNTVFWYRQTMMQGLELLAYFRNRAPLDDSGMPKDRFSAEMPDATLATLKIQPSEPRDSAVYFCASGLVLGRNTEAFFGQGTRLTVV.

Turning to this clonotype: Germline is not matched at one junction end, which may reflect a read error. The gene calls are TRBV20-1 and TRBJ2-3; D is perhaps TRBD2 (5 bases). The germline gives CDR1 DFQATT, CDR2 SNEGSKA (reference sequence). The CDR3 is 14 amino acids. The CDR3 DNA reads as TGCAGTGCAAGAGGGCGGTCTAGCACAGATACGCAGTATTTT. This translates into CSARGRSSTDTQYF.

The chain joins TRBV2 to TRBJ1-5, with D uncertain. Germline lookup yields CDR1 SNHLY and CDR2 FYNNEI. The length of the CDR3 is 15 residues. Between the trimmed V and J ends, which lost 2 bases and 0 bases, there was a span of 8 bases. Here the CDR3 DNA reads TGTGCCAGCAGTGAATGGGGTGGTAGCAATCAGCCCCAGCATTTT. Its protein product is CASSEWGGSNQPQHF.

This clonotype was counted ten times or more. The chain is built from TRBV7-9 and TRBJ2-1, with 9 positions matching TRBD1. The CDR3 spans 13 residues. CDR1 SEHNR and CDR2 FQNEAQ come from the germline V gene (reference sequence). Trimming took 5 bases from V and 7 from J; bases not matched to a gene: 3. CDR3 DNA: TGTGCCAGCAGCCTTGGGACAGGGAATGAGCAGTTCTTC. This encodes CASSLGTGNEQFF.

This clonotype was counted ten times or more. J is TRBJ2-4 and V is TRBV3-1, with TRBD2 identical over 7 bases. CDR3 length: 15 amino acids. Germline V gene data show CDR1 as LGHDT and CDR2 as YNNKEL (reference sequence). The V gene end was trimmed by 1 base and the J gene end by 3 bases; junction bases not matched to a gene: 3. The CDR3, as DNA: TGTGCCAGCAGCCAAGTCCGCGGGGGCAAAAACATTCAGTACTTC. Its translation is CASSQVRGGKNIQYF.

The rearrangement links TRBV7-2 to TRBJ2-2, with D perhaps TRBD2 (6 bases). Germline loops: CDR1 SGHTA, CDR2 FQGNSA. This CDR3 region has 14 residues. Trimming pared 4 bases from V and 4 bases from J, leaving 10 bases between. The CDR3 DNA reads TGTGCCAGCAGCTCTAGCGCCTTCACCGGGGAGCTGTTTTTT. Its translation: CASSSSAFTGELFF.

The rearrangement joins TRBV7-9 to TRBJ1-1, with a possible D match to TRBD1 (6 bases). The V gene lost 1 base and the J gene lost 4 bases, with 13 bases spanning the gap. Germline V lookup: CDR1 SEHNR, CDR2 FQNEAQ (reference sequence). CDR3 length equals 15 residues. This CDR3 reads CASSLGEGGGTEAFF. The CDR3, as DNA: TGTGCCAGCAGCTTAGGCGAGGGGGGAGGCACTGAAGCTTTCTTT.

DNA of the CDR3: TGTGCCAGCAGCTTTGCGACAGGGCTCCGGGAGACCCAGTACTTC. Residues: CASSFATGLRETQYF. This chain joins TRBV7-2 and TRBJ2-5, with 7 bases identical to TRBD1. The CDR3 consists of 15 residues. The germline V gene encodes CDR1 SGHTA and CDR2 FQGNSA. The V segment lost 3 bases and the J segment 5 bases; nucleotides outside the gene matches: 9. The full variable domain, its missing parts supplied by reference TRBV7-2 and TRBJ2-5, is GAGVSQSPSNKVTEKGKDVELRCDPISGHTALYWYRQSLGQGLEFLIYFQGNSAPDKSGLPSDRFSAERTGGSVSTLTIQRTQQEDSAVYLCASSFATGLRETQYFGPGTRLLVL.

This clonotype was seen more than once but under ten times. The V gene is TRBV12-3 or TRBV12-4, the J gene TRBJ1-6; TRBD1 agrees at 7 bases. J was trimmed by 9 bases and V by 5 bases; bases with no gene match: 10. The CDR3 totals 15 residues. DNA for the CDR3: TGTGCCAGCAGTCAACCGACAGGGCTTGGTTCACCCCTCCACTTT. It codes for CASSQPTGLGSPLHF.

This chain joins TRBV15 and TRBJ2-3; D possibly corresponds to TRBD2 (7 bases). The CDR3 is made up of 17 amino acids. The germline V gene encodes CDR1 LNHNV and CDR2 YYDKDF (reference sequence). V lost 0 bases and J 3 bases, leaving 16 bases between the germline ends. CDR3 in amino acids: CATSRDGVRGATDTQYF. DNA for the CDR3: TGTGCCACCAGCAGAGATGGCGTTCGGGGGGCAACAGATACGCAGTATTTT.